These 27 T cell receptor beta chains were sequenced from one sample in a study of chemoradiotherapy in HPV16-positive cancers. Libraries were prepared by immunoSEQ multiplex PCR; TCRdb keeps only in-frame clonotypes and omits some of them. The data contain fewer than 20,000 clones, 75% to 90% of them singletons. This sample comprised blood, obtained from a patient who underwent chemoradiotherapy. Receptors originate from a human donor with HPV-associated anogenital cancer.

The chain is built from TRBV20-1 and TRBJ2-7; D gene ambiguous. CDR1 and CDR2 (germline): DFQATT, SNEGSKA (reference sequence). This CDR3 region has 10 residues. CDR3: CKTISYEQYF. CDR3 sequence (DNA): TGCAAGACAATTTCCTACGAGCAGTACTTC.

The chain carries TRBV18 and TRBJ1-2, with 11 bases aligning to TRBD1. The germline V gene encodes CDR1 KGHSH and CDR2 LQKENI. J gave up 5 bases and V 5 bases, and 7 bases lay outside the gene matches. The CDR3 has 15 amino acids. This CDR3 is CASSAGTGGRYGYTF. In nucleotides, the CDR3 is TGTGCCAGCTCAGCCGGGACAGGGGGTCGTTATGGCTACACCTTC.

The J gene is TRBJ1-2, the V gene TRBV6-1; D is ambiguous. The CDR3 is 15 residues long. Trimming shortened V by 0 bases and J by 0 bases, and 8 bases separated the two germline ends. The V gene's germline CDR1 is MNHNS and CDR2 SASEGT. The CDR3 spells CASSEAGPANYGYTF. CDR3 DNA sequence: TGTGCCAGCAGTGAAGCAGGCCCAGCTAACTATGGCTACACCTTC.

The chain joins TRBV5-6 to TRBJ1-5; 7 bases fit TRBD1. V dropped 2 bases and J dropped 0; count of bases not matched to a gene: 8. Per the germline V gene, CDR1 is SGHDT and CDR2 is YYEEEE. The CDR3 is 17 amino acids. The CDR3 is CASSFLTGEHSNQPQHF. DNA of the CDR3: TGTGCCAGCAGCTTCCTTACAGGGGAGCATAGCAATCAGCCCCAGCATTTT. The variable domain in full, completed from reference TRBV5-6 and TRBJ1-5, reads DAGVTQSPTHLIKTRGQQVTLRCSPKSGHDTVSWYQQALGQGPQFIFQYYEEEERQRGNFPDRFSGHQFPNYSSELNVNALLLGDSALYLCASSFLTGEHSNQPQHFGDGTRLSIL.

The chain couples TRBV27 to TRBJ1-4; D may be TRBD1 (5 bases). Germline-derived CDR1 and CDR2 are MNHEY and SMNVEV (reference sequence). The length of the CDR3 is 16 residues. Trimming cost V 3 bases and J 1 base, with 12 bases left between them. CDR3 sequence reads: CASSLAGRRTNEKLFF. The CDR3 coding sequence is TGTGCCAGCAGTTTGGCAGGGAGGAGAACTAATGAAAAACTGTTTTTT.

This clone was observed a single time. This chain uses TRBV4-1 with TRBJ1-1; possibly TRBD1 for D (6 bases). The CDR3 totals 16 residues. V was pared by 0 bases and J by 2 bases, with 13 bases between. Germline assignment: CDR1 MGHRA and CDR2 YSYEKL. Here the CDR3 DNA reads TGCGCCAGCAGCCAAGAATCAGGGGACTTTAACACTGAAGCTTTCTTT. Translating it yields CASSQESGDFNTEAFF.

The chain carries TRBV19 and TRBJ2-2, with 8 bases lining up with TRBD2. The V and J ends lost 7 bases and 2 bases, in that order; junction bases with no gene match: 6. Germline CDR1 reads LNHDA; CDR2 reads SQIVND (reference sequence). This CDR3 is built from 15 residues. CDR3 bases: TGTGCCAGTAATTTTGCGGGGGGTAACACCGGGGAGCTGTTTTTT. It yields the protein CASNFAGGNTGELFF.

The chain has TRBV28 and TRBJ2-7; D is perhaps TRBD1 or TRBD2 (6 bases each). CDR3 length: 15 residues. Germline CDR1 is MDHEN and CDR2 is SYDVKM. The germline V and J ends were trimmed by 2 bases and 7 bases, with 18 bases remaining between them. CDR3 sequence: CASSLIFPGAGEQYF. The CDR3 DNA follows: TGTGCCAGCAGTTTAATTTTTCCGGGGGCGGGGGAGCAGTACTTC.

The chain links TRBV5-1 to TRBJ2-3, with D unresolved. The length of the CDR3 is 16 residues. The V gene lost 1 base and the J gene lost 2 bases, with 14 bases spanning the gap. Germline V gene sequence: CDR1 SGHRS, CDR2 YFSETQ. The CDR3 coding sequence is TGCGCCAGCAGCTTGAGGGCTGGTGGTCCCACAGATACGCAGTATTTT. Translating gives CASSLRAGGPTDTQYF.

This sequence joins TRBV7-6 and TRBJ1-1; TRBD1 agrees at 7 bases. V lost 5 bases, J lost 4 bases, and 10 bases stayed unmatched. CDR1 and CDR2 (germline): SGHVS, FNYEAQ. The CDR3 runs 15 residues. Here the CDR3 DNA reads TGTGCCAGCAGCGGCCGGACAGGAGCCACCACTGAAGCTTTCTTT. Translated: CASSGRTGATTEAFF.

This clone was counted once. CDR3 nucleotides: TGCGCCAGCAGCTCAAGGCCGGGGGCAGGAGGTTGGACTGAAGCTTTCTTT. This codes for CASSSRPGAGGWTEAFF. The J gene is TRBJ1-1, the V gene TRBV5-1; tentative D call: TRBD1 (6 bases). The CDR3 has 17 amino acids. Trimming removed 3 bases at V and 5 bases at J, with 23 bases between. Per germline, CDR1 SGHRS and CDR2 YFSETQ.

V is TRBV29-1 and J is TRBJ1-4, with 7 nucleotides matching TRBD1. This CDR3 is built from 15 residues. The V segment lost 4 bases and the J segment 6 bases; nucleotides outside the gene matches: 11. Germline assignment: CDR1 SQVTM and CDR2 ANQGSEA. The DNA of the CDR3 is TGCAGCGTTGTAGTACAGGGGCAGACGGATGAAAAACTGTTTTTT. Protein: CSVVVQGQTDEKLFF.

The chain is built from TRBV27 and TRBJ2-7, with 8 bases matching TRBD1. Germline V lookup: CDR1 MNHEY, CDR2 SMNVEV (reference sequence). There are 14 residues in the CDR3. V shed 6 bases, J shed 5 bases, and the junction held 9 bases outside the gene matches. CDR3 sequence: CASRPQGALDEQYF. The CDR3, as DNA: TGTGCCAGCAGACCCCAGGGGGCCTTGGACGAGCAGTACTTC.

This clone was counted a single time. The chain recombines TRBV4-3 with TRBJ2-7; tentatively, D is TRBD1 (6 bases). The germline CDR1 and CDR2 sequences are LGHNA and YSLEER. Deletions cut 0 bases from V and 0 bases from J, with 15 bases between. The CDR3 sequence is 17 residues long. DNA for the CDR3: TGCGCCAGCAGCCAAGAATGGGCCGGGGACAACTCCTACGAGCAGTACTTC. Protein product: CASSQEWAGDNSYEQYF.

This chain joins TRBV5-1 and TRBJ2-2, with TRBD1 identical over 7 bases. V lost 2 bases and J lost 3; bases outside the gene matches: 7. The CDR3 has 16 residues. Germline V gives CDR1 SGHRS, CDR2 YFSETQ. The CDR3 here is CASSFRQGLDTGELFF. Written as DNA, the CDR3 is TGCGCCAGCAGCTTCCGACAGGGCTTAGACACCGGGGAGCTGTTTTTT.

This chain links TRBV2 with TRBJ2-2; 8 bases line up with TRBD2. The ends lost 3 bases at V and 2 bases at J; junction bases unmatched: 8. Per germline, CDR1 SNHLY and CDR2 FYNNEI. The CDR3 consists of 17 residues. The CDR3 loop is CASSDAAGVLNTGELFF. DNA for the CDR3: TGTGCCAGCAGTGACGCAGCGGGGGTGTTAAACACCGGGGAGCTGTTTTTT.

The V and J genes are TRBV11-3 and TRBJ2-3, with D unresolved. Trimming stripped 1 base from V and 3 bases from J, with 2 bases between. Germline CDR1 SGHNT, CDR2 YENEEA. The length of the CDR3 is 12 residues. The CDR3 spells CASSLGTDTQYF. The CDR3 DNA sequence: TGTGCCAGCAGCTTAGGTACAGATACGCAGTATTTT.

The chain joins TRBV27 to TRBJ2-1; D may be TRBD1 (6 bases). The CDR3 runs 14 residues. The V gene lost 5 bases and the J gene lost 5 bases, with 13 bases spanning the gap. CDR1 MNHEY and CDR2 SMNVEV come from the germline V gene (reference sequence). CDR3 DNA sequence: TGTGCCAGCAGTCCCGGGACAACGGACAATGAGCAGTTCTTC. Translated, it gives CASSPGTTDNEQFF.

J is TRBJ2-5 and V is TRBV9; D unclear. V lost 0 bases, J lost 1 base, and 13 bases lay in between. This CDR3 spans 16 amino acids. Germline V gene data show CDR1 as SGDLS and CDR2 as YYNGEE. The CDR3 sequence: CASSVATWASQETQYF. The CDR3 DNA reads TGTGCCAGCAGCGTAGCAACCTGGGCCTCCCAAGAGACCCAGTACTTC.

The V gene is TRBV19, the J gene TRBJ2-7; 7 nucleotides align to TRBD2. The CDR3 contains 14 residues. Trimming at V came to 5 bases and at J to 2 bases, leaving 6 bases not matched to a gene. Per the germline V gene, CDR1 is LNHDA and CDR2 is SQIVND (reference sequence). The CDR3 reads CASSGPAGPYEQYF. The CDR3 nucleotides are TGTGCCAGTAGTGGCCCAGCGGGGCCCTACGAGCAGTACTTC.

The CDR3 DNA follows: TGTGCCAGCAGTTTCACCGGGGACCACCAAGAGACCCAGTACTTC. It translates to CASSFTGDHQETQYF. V gene TRBV6-5 combines with J gene TRBJ2-5; D assignment may be TRBD1 or TRBD2 (5 bases each). The CDR3 totals 15 residues. The V end was cut by 4 bases, the J end by 0 bases, with 12 bases between. In germline, CDR1 is MNHEY, CDR2 SVGAGI.

The chain uses TRBV15 and TRBJ1-6; the D is unclear. Germline V lookup: CDR1 LNHNV, CDR2 YYDKDF (reference sequence). V gave up 3 bases and J gave up 0 bases, with 6 bases separating them. The CDR3 spans 15 residues. The CDR3 bases are TGTGCCACCAGCAGTTTAGGCTCCTATAATTCACCCCTCCACTTT. Amino acid sequence: CATSSLGSYNSPLHF. The whole variable domain, remainder taken from reference TRBV15 and TRBJ1-6, is DAMVIQNPRYQVTQFGKPVTLSCSQTLNHNVMYWYQQKSSQAPKLLFHYYDKDFNNEADTPDNFQSRRPNTSFCFLDIRSPGLGDTAMYLCATSSLGSYNSPLHFGNGTRLTVT.

This clone was counted once. The rearrangement links TRBV13 to TRBJ2-5; 10 nucleotides align to TRBD2. The CDR3 runs 19 residues. V shed 2 bases and J 2 bases; nucleotides not matched to a gene: 14. CDR1 and CDR2 (germline): PRHDT, FYEKMQ (reference sequence). CDR3 residues: CASSLFCTSGAPIQETQYF. Written as DNA, the CDR3 is TGTGCCAGCAGCTTATTCTGTACTAGCGGGGCTCCAATACAAGAGACCCAGTACTTC.

The chain has TRBV6-4 and TRBJ2-3, with TRBD2 identical over 9 bases. The germline CDR1 and CDR2 sequences are MRHNA and SNTAGT. The CDR3 runs to 15 residues. The V and J ends lost 4 bases and 6 bases, in that order; junction bases with no gene match: 8. DNA for the CDR3: TGTGCCAGCAGTGCGTTGCGGGGGGGCCGTGATACGCAGTATTTT. It codes for CASSALRGGRDTQYF.

The chain recombines TRBV19 with TRBJ2-1; possible D gene TRBD1, 5 bases. Germline CDR1 is LNHDA and CDR2 is SQIVND (reference sequence). Trimming stripped 10 bases from V and 7 bases from J, with 17 bases between. The CDR3 runs 13 residues. The CDR3 DNA sequence: TGTGCCACTCAATTACAGGCGAGGAATGAGCAGTTCTTC. Its protein is CATQLQARNEQFF.

This clone was detected a few times. J is TRBJ2-7 and V is TRBV5-1; 7 bases align to TRBD2. CDR3 length equals 15 residues. V was pared by 4 bases and J by 1 base, with 8 bases of the junction left unmatched. Germline V gene lookup returns CDR1 SGHRS and CDR2 YFSETQ. This CDR3 reads CASSPGREKSYEQYF. The CDR3 DNA reads as TGCGCCAGCAGCCCGGGGAGGGAGAAGTCCTACGAGCAGTACTTC. The complete variable domain, with remaining parts taken from reference TRBV5-1 and TRBJ2-7, reads KAGVTQTPRYLIKTRGQQVTLSCSPISGHRSVSWYQQTPGQGLQFLFEYFSETQRNKGNFPGRFSGRQFSNSRSEMNVSTLELGDSALYLCASSPGREKSYEQYFGPGTRLTVT.

The chain employs TRBV7-2 and TRBJ1-5; D is possibly TRBD1 (5 bases). This CDR3 contains 15 residues. The germline gives CDR1 SGHTA, CDR2 FQGNSA. The germline V and J ends were trimmed by 1 base and 9 bases, with 16 bases remaining between them. CDR3 nucleotide sequence: TGTGCCAGCAGCTTAGTTGCGGGGGAGGAACGGCCCCAGCATTTT. Amino acids: CASSLVAGEERPQHF.